Below are 19 T cell receptor beta chains sequenced from a single sample in a study of blood T cell repertoires in COVID-19. The repertoire was sequenced with immunoSEQ multiplex PCR; TCRdb's copy has only in-frame clones and lacks some. The data contain about 140,000 clones, 75% to 90% of them singletons. What was sequenced was peripheral blood. The receptors were gathered from a man between 65 and 79 years old who had recovered from COVID-19.

The V and J genes are TRBV11-3 and TRBJ2-1; 8 bases match TRBD2. Germline V gives CDR1 SGHNT, CDR2 YENEEA. This CDR3 spans 15 amino acids. V trimming: 0 bases; J trimming: 10 bases; junction bases outside the gene matches: 8. The CDR3 DNA follows: TGTGCCAGCAGCTTAGATCGAGGTAGCGGGAACGAGCAGTTCTTC. This gives the protein CASSLDRGSGNEQFF.

The chain joins TRBV11-2 to TRBJ2-3; TRBD2 might be the D (6 bases). Germline loops: CDR1 SGHAT, CDR2 FQNNGV. This CDR3 contains 17 residues. The germline V and J ends were trimmed by 5 bases and 4 bases, with 22 bases remaining between them. CDR3 sequence reads: CASSRTFTGTGPDTQYF. The CDR3 DNA follows: TGTGCCAGCAGCCGAACGTTCACCGGGACTGGGCCAGATACGCAGTATTTT. The variable domain in full, with the rest retrieved from reference TRBV11-2 and TRBJ2-3, is EAGVAQSPRYKIIEKRQSVAFWCNPISGHATLYWYQQILGQGPKLLIQFQNNGVVDDSQLPKDRFSAERLKGVDSTLKIQPAKLEDSAVYLCASSRTFTGTGPDTQYFGPGTRLTVL.

This clone was observed once. The chain combines TRBV30 with TRBJ2-5; D perhaps matches TRBD2 (5 bases). The CDR3 covers 14 residues. Germline V CDR1 and CDR2: GTSNPN, SVGIG (reference sequence). V lost 3 bases and J lost 3, with 14 bases in between. CDR3 protein: CAWSRKSGKETQYF. CDR3 DNA sequence: TGTGCCTGGAGCCGAAAGAGCGGAAAAGAGACCCAGTACTTC.

This rearrangement joins TRBV11-2 to TRBJ2-5; 12 positions agree with TRBD2. The trim removed 5 bases at V and 2 bases at J, leaving 3 bases unmatched. Germline values: CDR1 SGHAT, CDR2 FQNNGV. The CDR3 extends over 15 amino acids. CDR3 sequence reads: CASSPGLAGQETQYF. The CDR3 region has the DNA TGTGCCAGCAGCCCGGGACTAGCGGGTCAAGAGACCCAGTACTTC.

This rearrangement joins TRBV7-6 to TRBJ2-1, with 7 bases that match TRBD1. The CDR3 loop spans 16 amino acids. Per germline, CDR1 SGHVS and CDR2 FNYEAQ. V was clipped by 1 base and J by 7 bases; unmatched bases: 10. The CDR3 nucleotides are TGTGCCAGCAGCTTAGGACAGGGTGGCCCGATAAATGAGCAGTTCTTC. Protein product: CASSLGQGGPINEQFF. Full variable domain (rest looked up from reference TRBV7-6 and TRBJ2-1): GAGVSQSPRYKVTKRGQDVALRCDPISGHVSLYWYRQALGQGPEFLTYFNYEAQQDKSGLPNDRFSAERPEGSISTLTIQRTEQRDSAMYRCASSLGQGGPINEQFFGPGTRLTVL.

V is TRBV20-1 and J is TRBJ1-2; D uncertain. This CDR3 has 11 residues. From germline, CDR1 is DFQATT and CDR2 SNEGSKA (reference sequence). With 5 bases removed from V and 8 bases from J, the gap between germline ends came to 12 bases. The CDR3 DNA sequence: TGCAGTGCTCTAGCCCTGCAAGGCTACACCTTC. It specifies CSALALQGYTF.

This clone has a single count. This chain links TRBV30 with TRBJ2-1, with TRBD2 as a possible D gene (6 bases). The germline V gene has CDR1 GTSNPN and CDR2 SVGIG (reference sequence). Trimming left V 0 bases short and J 15 bases short, with 15 bases between. The CDR3 sequence is 12 residues long. The CDR3 DNA follows: TGTGCCTGGAGTGTGACGGGAGCCCACGCGTTCTTC. It specifies CAWSVTGAHAFF.

This clone appeared a single time. The chain combines TRBV11-2 with TRBJ2-7, with D possibly matching TRBD2 (6 bases). Germline values: CDR1 SGHAT, CDR2 FQNNGV. There are 15 residues in the CDR3. Trimming left V 5 bases short and J 4 bases short, with 18 bases between. CDR3 bases: TGTGCCAGCAGCCCACCGGGAGTCGGACCTTACGAGCAGTACTTC. It encodes CASSPPGVGPYEQYF.

The V gene is TRBV29-1, the J gene TRBJ2-1; D gene ambiguous. From germline, CDR1 is SQVTM and CDR2 ANQGSEA. The CDR3 contains 13 residues. V lost 4 bases and J lost 2, with 9 bases in between. DNA for the CDR3: TGCAGCGTTGTAGATCCTACCTACAATGAGCAGTTCTTC. It specifies CSVVDPTYNEQFF.

On this clone itself: The sample holds other DNA sequences that translate to the same CDR3. V usage is TRBV5-1 and J usage is TRBJ2-5, with D possibly being TRBD2 (6 bases). The CDR3 is made up of 16 amino acids. Between the trimmed V and J ends, which lost 0 bases and 0 bases, there was a span of 12 bases. Germline V gene lookup returns CDR1 SGHRS and CDR2 YFSETQ. CDR3 bases: TGCGCCAGCAGCTTGGGATTAGCGGCCTACCAAGAGACCCAGTACTTC. This sequence encodes CASSLGLAAYQETQYF.

The rearrangement joins TRBV7-3 to TRBJ2-1; TRBD2 matches 10 bases. The trim removed 5 bases at V and 2 bases at J, leaving 6 bases unmatched. CDR1 and CDR2 (germline): SGHTA, FQGTGA. This CDR3 is built from 16 residues. The CDR3 protein is CASSPGLAPTYNEQFF. The CDR3 nucleotides are TGTGCCAGCAGCCCGGGACTAGCGCCTACCTACAATGAGCAGTTCTTC.

V usage is TRBV5-5 and J usage is TRBJ2-3; either TRBD1 or TRBD2 may supply D (9 bases each). Germline values: CDR1 SGHKS, CDR2 YYEKEE (reference sequence). Trimming took off 5 bases at V and 1 base at J, with 26 bases between the two ends. This CDR3 is built from 19 residues. The CDR3 DNA is TGTGCCAGCAGTCTCCGGGACAGGGCGATAGCGGGAGGCACAGATACGCAGTATTTT. It encodes CASSLRDRAIAGGTDTQYF.

The chain has TRBV29-1 and TRBJ1-1; possibly TRBD1 for D (5 bases). CDR3 size: 13 residues. The germline CDR1 and CDR2 sequences are SQVTM and ANQGSEA. V shed 6 bases and J shed 3 bases, with 14 bases lying between them. The CDR3 spells CSVGGGRHTEAFF. DNA of the CDR3: TGCAGCGTGGGGGGGGGTCGTCACACTGAAGCTTTCTTT.

V usage is TRBV5-1 and J usage is TRBJ2-2; D uncertain. From germline, CDR1 is SGHRS and CDR2 YFSETQ. CDR3 length: 16 amino acids. V shed 0 bases and J shed 6 bases, with 15 bases lying between them. The CDR3 spells CASSLEAALGAGELFF. Written as DNA, the CDR3 is TGCGCCAGCAGCTTGGAGGCCGCCTTGGGCGCCGGGGAGCTGTTTTTT.

This clone was detected a few times. The V call is TRBV7-2, the J call TRBJ1-2; D gene uncertain. The germline V and J ends were trimmed by 8 bases and 6 bases, with 16 bases remaining between them. Germline CDR1 is SGHTA and CDR2 is FQGNSA. The CDR3 is made up of 13 amino acids. CDR3 protein: CASHYGEADGYTF. For the CDR3, the DNA is TGTGCCAGCCACTACGGGGAGGCGGATGGCTACACCTTC.

The rearrangement uses TRBV28 and TRBJ2-1; 8 bases match TRBD2. CDR3 length: 17 amino acids. CDR1 is MDHEN, CDR2 SYDVKM, per germline. The ends lost 4 bases at V and 3 bases at J; junction bases unmatched: 11. The CDR3 here is CASSYHPQRELYNEQFF. The CDR3 DNA follows: TGTGCCAGCAGTTACCATCCGCAGCGGGAGCTCTACAATGAGCAGTTCTTC. Full variable domain (rest looked up from reference TRBV28 and TRBJ2-1): DVKVTQSSRYLVKRTGEKVFLECVQDMDHENMFWYRQDPGLGLRLIYFSYDVKMKEKGDIPEGYSVSREKKERFSLILESASTNQTSMYLCASSYHPQRELYNEQFFGPGTRLTVL.

The chain couples TRBV5-4 to TRBJ2-1; the D gene is possibly TRBD2 (6 bases). The CDR3 is 16 amino acids. Germline V gene sequence: CDR1 SGHNT, CDR2 YYREEE (reference sequence). The V end was cut by 5 bases, the J end by 5 bases, with 20 bases between. The CDR3 loop is CASSGFEGGLNNEQFF. The CDR3 coding sequence is TGTGCCAGCAGTGGTTTCGAGGGCGGACTAAACAATGAGCAGTTCTTC.

This clone was detected a few times. J is TRBJ2-1 and V is TRBV7-9, with D perhaps matching TRBD1 (5 bases). From germline, CDR1 is SEHNR and CDR2 FQNEAQ (reference sequence). Trimming left V 4 bases short and J 3 bases short, with 13 bases between. The CDR3 is 15 amino acids. The CDR3 spells CASSSQGIHYNEQFF. DNA for the CDR3: TGTGCCAGCAGCTCCCAGGGCATTCACTACAATGAGCAGTTCTTC.

J is TRBJ2-7 and V is TRBV2, with a possible D match to TRBD1 (5 bases). The CDR3 covers 14 residues. V gave up 4 bases and J gave up 0 bases, with 10 bases separating them. Per the germline V gene, CDR1 is SNHLY and CDR2 is FYNNEI. The CDR3, as DNA: TGTGCCAGCAGTGGCAGGGTTAGCTCCTACGAGCAGTACTTC. Amino acids: CASSGRVSSYEQYF.